The 32 T cell receptor beta chains below come from one sample, sequenced in a study of PD-1 blockade in classical Hodgkin lymphoma. TCRdb keeps only in-frame clones here, not all; method: immunoSEQ multiplex PCR. Of 35,000 to 50,000 clones in the sample, 65% to 85% were seen once. The patients all showed relapse after autologous stem cell transplantation, while their brentuximab vedotin exposure varied. Specimen: peripheral blood mononuclear cells (PBMCs), collected before the second cycle of nivolumab. These TCRs come from a human donor with classical Hodgkin lymphoma.

The CDR3 spells CAIRQTGGQYEQYF. CDR3 coding DNA: TGTGCCATCAGACAAACAGGGGGACAGTACGAGCAGTACTTC. The chain uses TRBV10-3 and TRBJ2-7; 8 nucleotides agree with TRBD1. J was trimmed by 4 bases and V by 6 bases; bases with no gene match: 8. The CDR3 consists of 14 residues. Germline CDR1 reads ENHRY; CDR2 reads SYGVKD.

This sequence joins TRBV7-2 and TRBJ2-3, with D maybe TRBD2 (7 bases). There are 16 residues in the CDR3. The ends were cut back, 2 bases at V and 6 bases at J, with 18 bases in the middle. Germline-derived CDR1 and CDR2 are SGHTA and FQGNSA. The CDR3 DNA reads TGTGCCAGCAGCTTAAGGGGGAGGGGAGACGTCGATACGCAGTATTTT. Residues: CASSLRGRGDVDTQYF.

The chain employs TRBV28 and TRBJ2-7, with TRBD1 identical over 8 bases. The J segment lost 3 bases and the V segment lost 3 bases, leaving 13 bases of the junction unmatched. This CDR3 comprises 17 residues. From germline, CDR1 is MDHEN and CDR2 SYDVKM. The CDR3 region is CASSFPTWARGLYEQYF. Written as DNA, the CDR3 is TGTGCCAGCAGTTTCCCAACCTGGGCCAGGGGGCTCTACGAGCAGTACTTC.

The gene calls are TRBV18 and TRBJ1-2, with 9 bases matching TRBD1. The CDR3 is 15 residues long. The J segment lost 1 base and the V segment lost 1 base, leaving 1 base of the junction unmatched. Germline lookup yields CDR1 KGHSH and CDR2 LQKENI. The CDR3 protein is CASSPRTGVNYGYTF. The CDR3 coding sequence is TGTGCCAGCTCACCACGGACAGGGGTTAACTATGGCTACACCTTC. Using reference TRBV18 and TRBJ1-2 for the parts outside the CDR3, the full variable domain is NAGVMQNPRHLVRRRGQEARLRCSPMKGHSHVYWYRQLPEEGLKFMVYLQKENIIDESGMPKERFSAEFPKEGPSILRIQQVVRGDSAAYFCASSPRTGVNYGYTFGSGTRLTVV.

J is TRBJ2-3 and V is TRBV5-1, with D possibly TRBD1 on 6 matching bases. From germline, CDR1 is SGHRS and CDR2 YFSETQ. V was trimmed by 0 bases and J by 3 bases, leaving 11 bases between them. This CDR3 contains 15 residues. CDR3 DNA: TGCGCCAGCAGCTTGGGGGACAAAGAAACAGATACGCAGTATTTT. It codes for CASSLGDKETDTQYF.

This clone was seen more than once but under ten times. This chain joins TRBV4-3 and TRBJ1-1, with D perhaps matching TRBD1 (5 bases). The CDR3 is 14 residues long. With 3 bases removed from V and 1 base from J, the gap between germline ends came to 9 bases. Looked up from germline, CDR1 is LGHNA and CDR2 is YSLEER. The CDR3 region is CASSQGTENTEAFF. The CDR3 DNA reads TGCGCCAGCAGCCAGGGGACGGAGAACACTGAAGCTTTCTTT.

V gene TRBV7-2 combines with J gene TRBJ2-1, with 10 bases matching TRBD2. This CDR3 is built from 16 residues. Germline-derived CDR1 and CDR2 are SGHTA and FQGNSA. J lost 9 bases, V lost 2 bases, and 10 bases had no gene match. CDR3 DNA: TGTGCCAGCAGCTTACGTGGACTAGCGGCGTCGGGTGAGCAGTTCTTC. Translation: CASSLRGLAASGEQFF. Using reference TRBV7-2 and TRBJ2-1 for the parts outside the CDR3, the full variable domain is GAGVSQSPSNKVTEKGKDVELRCDPISGHTALYWYRQSLGQGLEFLIYFQGNSAPDKSGLPSDRFSAERTGGSVSTLTIQRTQQEDSAVYLCASSLRGLAASGEQFFGPGTRLTVL.

The count of this clone is one. CDR3 sequence: CASSQDGTGANYGYTF. CDR3 coding DNA: TGCGCCAGCAGCCAAGACGGGACAGGAGCTAACTATGGCTACACCTTC. The chain has TRBV4-3 and TRBJ1-2, with TRBD1 identical over 8 bases. CDR1 and CDR2 (germline): LGHNA, YSLEER. The ends lost 0 bases at V and 0 bases at J; junction bases unmatched: 3. The length of the CDR3 is 16 residues.

The CDR3: CASSLFSPGNYEQYF. In nucleotides, the CDR3 is TGTGCCAGCAGTTTATTCAGCCCCGGAAACTACGAGCAGTACTTC. V is TRBV28 and J is TRBJ2-7; D is uncertain. CDR3 size: 15 residues. Germline V gives CDR1 MDHEN, CDR2 SYDVKM. The ends were cut back, 1 base at V and 3 bases at J, with 13 bases in the middle.

This chain joins TRBV7-2 and TRBJ2-5; 8 positions agree with TRBD1. The J segment lost 4 bases and the V segment lost 5 bases, leaving 6 bases of the junction unmatched. The germline V gene encodes CDR1 SGHTA and CDR2 FQGNSA. CDR3 length: 14 residues. As DNA, the CDR3 is TGTGCCAGCAGCCCGACAACAGGGGGAGAGACCCAGTACTTC. This translates into CASSPTTGGETQYF.

The chain links TRBV27 to TRBJ1-1; 7 bases map to TRBD1. In germline, CDR1 is MNHEY, CDR2 SMNVEV (reference sequence). V shed 3 bases and J 1 base; nucleotides not matched to a gene: 5. The CDR3 totals 15 residues. CDR3 loop: CASSLAWTGNTEAFF. The CDR3 DNA sequence: TGTGCCAGCAGTTTGGCGTGGACAGGGAACACTGAAGCTTTCTTT.

The CDR3 nucleotides read TGTGCCAGCAGTGAATGGCAGCGGCCCCCTCAGAATGAGCAGTTCTTC. It specifies CASSEWQRPPQNEQFF. The chain uses TRBV6-1 and TRBJ2-1; TRBD2 might be the D (5 bases). Germline V gene lookup returns CDR1 MNHNS and CDR2 SASEGT. V shed 2 bases and J shed 7 bases, with 18 bases lying between them. This CDR3 is 16 amino acids long.

The J gene is TRBJ2-7, the V gene TRBV6-5; no clear D. The length of the CDR3 is 13 residues. Germline lookup yields CDR1 MNHEY and CDR2 SVGAGI. V was trimmed by 0 bases and J by 3 bases, leaving 6 bases between them. CDR3: CASSYSMDYEQYF. The DNA for the CDR3 is TGTGCCAGCAGTTACTCGATGGACTACGAGCAGTACTTC.

The rearrangement joins TRBV7-8 to TRBJ1-1, with TRBD1 as a possible D gene (5 bases). This CDR3 spans 14 amino acids. CDR1 is SGHVS and CDR2 is FQNEAQ in the germline V gene. V lost 5 bases to trimming and J lost 0 bases, with 10 bases between them. The CDR3 region is CASSGASMNTEAFF. As DNA, the CDR3 is TGTGCCAGCAGCGGGGCGTCCATGAACACTGAAGCTTTCTTT.

The chain carries TRBV30 and TRBJ2-7, with 7 bases lining up with TRBD1. The CDR3 sequence is 13 residues long. V lost 3 bases and J lost 2; bases outside the gene matches: 4. The V gene's germline CDR1 is GTSNPN and CDR2 SVGIG (reference sequence). The DNA of the CDR3 is TGTGCCTGGAGGAGGGGACAGACCTACGAGCAGTACTTC. Amino acids: CAWRRGQTYEQYF.

The rearrangement joins TRBV7-2 to TRBJ2-3, with D uncertain. V was trimmed by 5 bases and J by 6 bases, leaving 12 bases between them. The germline gives CDR1 SGHTA, CDR2 FQGNSA. This CDR3 comprises 13 residues. CDR3 DNA sequence: TGTGCCAGCAGCCCCAGGAAGCTGGATACGCAGTATTTT. It encodes CASSPRKLDTQYF.

This chain uses TRBV10-3 with TRBJ1-2, with 9 positions matching TRBD1. Germline V gives CDR1 ENHRY, CDR2 SYGVKD. This CDR3 has 13 residues. Trimming took 9 bases from V and 2 from J; bases not matched to a gene: 4. CDR3 sequence reads: CAMGQGINYGYTF. In DNA form, the CDR3 reads TGTGCCATGGGACAGGGAATAAACTATGGCTACACCTTC.

The V call is TRBV27, the J call TRBJ2-7, with 9 bases fitting TRBD2. From germline, CDR1 is MNHEY and CDR2 SMNVEV (reference sequence). Trimming took 4 bases from V and 5 from J; bases not matched to a gene: 6. CDR3 length: 14 amino acids. CDR3 DNA: TGTGCCAGCAGTTCCTTAGCGGGGGTGGACGAGCAGTACTTC. Protein product: CASSSLAGVDEQYF.

The chain joins TRBV29-1 to TRBJ1-3; D call uncertain. Germline V gene lookup returns CDR1 SQVTM and CDR2 ANQGSEA. Trimming shortened V by 4 bases and J by 0 bases, and 10 bases separated the two germline ends. This CDR3 region has 14 residues. This CDR3 is CSVARWGSGNTIYF. The CDR3 nucleotides are TGCAGCGTTGCACGTTGGGGCTCTGGAAACACCATATATTTT.

The J gene is TRBJ2-7, the V gene TRBV7-8; TRBD2 agrees at 11 bases. The J segment lost 5 bases and the V segment lost 3 bases, leaving 9 bases of the junction unmatched. The CDR3 has 16 residues. The germline V gene has CDR1 SGHVS and CDR2 FQNEAQ. The CDR3 spells CASSFVLSGRADEQYF. The CDR3 DNA reads as TGTGCCAGCAGCTTTGTACTTAGCGGGAGGGCCGACGAGCAGTACTTC. The full variable domain, its missing parts supplied by reference TRBV7-8 and TRBJ2-7, is GAGVSQSPRYKVAKRGQDVALRCDPISGHVSLFWYQQALGQGPEFLTYFQNEAQLDKSGLPSDRFFAERPEGSVSTLKIQRTQQEDSAVYLCASSFVLSGRADEQYFGPGTRLTVT.

The chain carries TRBV9 and TRBJ2-2; TRBD2 matches at 7 bases. This CDR3 comprises 17 residues. The junction had 10 bases not matched to a gene; V was cut back by 1 base and J by 4 bases. From germline, CDR1 is SGDLS and CDR2 YYNGEE. Here the CDR3 reads CASSVNVREGITGELFF. The DNA of the CDR3 is TGTGCCAGCAGCGTAAATGTCAGGGAGGGGATCACCGGGGAGCTGTTTTTT.

The chain joins TRBV5-4 to TRBJ2-5; a possible D gene is TRBD1 (6 bases). V was trimmed by 6 bases and J by 3 bases, leaving 15 bases between them. The CDR3 totals 14 residues. Germline assignment: CDR1 SGHNT and CDR2 YYREEE (reference sequence). Here the CDR3 DNA reads TGTGCCAGCAACCTACAACAGGGAGAAGAGACCCAGTACTTC. Its protein is CASNLQQGEETQYF.

The genes are TRBV20-1 and TRBJ2-3; no clear D. The CDR3 loop spans 11 amino acids. Trimming took 3 bases from V and 3 from J, leaving 4 bases between them. Germline lookup yields CDR1 DFQATT and CDR2 SNEGSKA (reference sequence). CDR3 sequence: CSARGTDTQYF. DNA for the CDR3: TGCAGTGCTAGGGGGACAGATACGCAGTATTTT.

The rearrangement uses TRBV7-6 and TRBJ2-1; 11 nucleotides match TRBD2. V was pared by 1 base and J by 8 bases, with 10 bases of the junction left unmatched. Germline CDR1 SGHVS, CDR2 FNYEAQ. The CDR3 covers 17 residues. The CDR3 DNA reads TGTGCCAGCAGCTTAGGTGTTAGCGGGAGGGAGCGGGATGAGCAGTTCTTC. It is translated as CASSLGVSGRERDEQFF.

This clone was counted a few times. The chain links TRBV6-1 to TRBJ1-1; the D is unclear. The germline V gene has CDR1 MNHNS and CDR2 SASEGT. CDR3 length: 11 residues. Trimming took 5 bases from V and 6 from J, leaving 7 bases between them. The CDR3 loop reads CASSYTAEAFF. The DNA of the CDR3 is TGTGCCAGCAGTTATACTGCTGAAGCTTTCTTT.

The V call is TRBV28, the J call TRBJ2-7; D might be TRBD1 (6 bases). Germline CDR1 and CDR2: MDHEN and SYDVKM. V lost 5 bases and J 4 bases, leaving 6 bases between the germline ends. The CDR3 loop spans 11 amino acids. CDR3 sequence (DNA): TGTGCCAGCAGTAGGGGGTACGAGCAGTACTTC. Protein: CASSRGYEQYF.

J is TRBJ2-6 and V is TRBV28; D is unclear. Germline V lookup: CDR1 MDHEN, CDR2 SYDVKM. V was clipped by 6 bases and J by 4 bases, with 13 bases between them. This CDR3 is 15 amino acids long. The CDR3 here is CASRRPRTGANVLTF. In DNA form, the CDR3 reads TGTGCCAGCAGGCGACCCAGGACCGGGGCCAACGTCCTGACTTTC.

The genes are TRBV19 and TRBJ1-2; D unresolved. Germline V gene lookup returns CDR1 LNHDA and CDR2 SQIVND (reference sequence). V lost 2 bases to trimming and J lost 4 bases, with 11 bases between them. The CDR3 sequence is 14 residues long. DNA of the CDR3: TGTGCCAGTAGTATACTGTCGGGGAGCTATGGCTACACCTTC. Translation: CASSILSGSYGYTF.

The chain joins TRBV9 to TRBJ1-2; 9 bases line up with TRBD1. CDR3 size: 16 residues. Unmatched junction bases numbered 9, after V lost 4 bases and J lost 2 bases. Per the germline V gene, CDR1 is SGDLS and CDR2 is YYNGEE. This CDR3 is CASSPRTGTGNYGYTF. The CDR3 DNA follows: TGTGCCAGCAGCCCTAGAACCGGGACAGGGAACTATGGCTACACCTTC.

V is TRBV18 and J is TRBJ2-5; D perhaps matches TRBD2 (5 bases). This CDR3 has 12 amino acids. V lost 2 bases, J lost 6 bases, and 7 bases lay in between. CDR1 is KGHSH and CDR2 is LQKENI in the germline V gene. The CDR3 is CASSPTRQTQYF. CDR3 coding DNA: TGTGCCAGCTCACCAACTAGGCAGACCCAGTACTTC.

The J gene is TRBJ2-5, the V gene TRBV19, with 8 bases lining up with TRBD2. CDR1 LNHDA and CDR2 SQIVND come from the germline V gene (reference sequence). Losses at the gene ends were 7 bases for V and 4 bases for J; bases not matched to a gene: 11. The CDR3 extends over 15 amino acids. CDR3 DNA: TGTGCCAGTACCTCTACGGGGGGGGCGGGAGAGACCCAGTACTTC. It translates to CASTSTGGAGETQYF. The whole variable domain, remainder taken from reference TRBV19 and TRBJ2-5, is DGGITQSPKYLFRKEGQNVTLSCEQNLNHDAMYWYRQDPGQGLRLIYYSQIVNDFQKGDIAEGYSVSREKKESFPLTVTSAQKNPTAFYLCASTSTGGAGETQYFGPGTRLLVL.

The chain joins TRBV4-3 to TRBJ2-3; no clear D. CDR3 size: 15 residues. Trimming stripped 0 bases from V and 2 bases from J, with 9 bases between. Germline lookup yields CDR1 LGHNA and CDR2 YSLEER. In DNA, the CDR3 is TGCGCCAGCAGCCAAGAGACTGACGCCACAGATACGCAGTATTTT. This codes for CASSQETDATDTQYF.